Reported below is one TCR beta chain. The antigen is unknown. Sequence data for DNA of cultured CD4+ T cells were generated by the Oncomine TCR Beta short-read assay. After culture, CD4+ T cells served as the source for genomic DNA extraction. TCRdb reanalysed the PCR reads using MiXCR and keeps one entry per CDR3 protein. This table has 7,500 to 8,500 distinct CDR3 sequences, around two thirds appearing once. The data originate from a study of vaccination and CD4 T cells after COVID-19. Study summary: Post-vaccination specimens were collected at a median of approximately 66 days following dose two (range 14 to 241). Control cultures used a CEFX viral epitope pool, an HIV-1 Nef peptide pool, or no peptide.

The treatment was: approximately 9-day PBMC culture with coronavirus spike peptide pools or control peptides (ViraFEST assay). The authors swapped half the medium for fresh IL-2 medium on days 3 and 7. The CDR3 runs 13 residues. V was trimmed by 2 bases and J by 5 bases, leaving 9 bases between them. Germline CDR1 and CDR2: MNHEY and SVGEGT. The clonotype originates from a human donor who had recovered from COVID-19. This chain connects TRBV6-2 or TRBV6-3 to TRBJ2-5; D might be TRBD1 (6 bases). The sequenced sample was CD4+ T cells from blood, cultured in vitro. In DNA form, the CDR3 reads TGTGCCAGCAGTTACGGGGGCCGGGAGACCCAGTACTTC. Translated: CASSYGGRETQYF.